This T cell receptor beta chain was captured in a study of OX40 agonist ivuxolimab in advanced cancers. Study results and caveats: Partial responders at 0.1-3.0 mg/kg showed near-lowest clonal expansion. In general, CD8+ T cells held more expanded clones than CD4+ did, on average.

Per the germline V gene, CDR1 is SGHRS and CDR2 is YFSETQ. This CDR3 region has 15 residues. V shed 4 bases and J 5 bases; nucleotides not matched to a gene: 10. Worth noting for this clone: Its antigen is unknown.

Assay used: immunoSEQ multiplex PCR; TCRdb lists only in-frame clones, some missing. The sample lists approximately 82,000 clones; about 94% were seen once. This specimen consisted of CD4+ or CD8+ T cells sorted from blood, obtained in a trial of the OX40 agonist ivuxolimab. This sequence joins TRBV5-1 and TRBJ2-5; 8 bases agree with TRBD1. This TCR was recovered from an adult with an advanced solid tumor such as melanoma, head and neck, liver or kidney cancer. The CDR3 loop is CASSTRQGIGETQYF. DNA of the CDR3: TGCGCCAGCAGCACACGACAGGGGATTGGGGAGACCCAGTACTTC.